These T cell receptor beta chains were read from a single sample in a study of cytomegalovirus exposure and HLA in healthy donors. This table comes from immunoSEQ multiplex PCR, and its TCRdb copy is limited to in-frame clones, with some not included. The data show nearly 200,000 clones, with about 79% seen just once and roughly 12% held by the top ten. The sample comprised PBMCs. The receptor set was obtained from a woman aged 25 to 45 in good health and CMV-seropositive. Each CDR3 is given with its conserved first and last residue. D genes are given only for firm matches. Only part of the rows carry a size: once, few, many, or a class if the clone is expanded.

clone_size	v_call	d_call	j_call	cdr3_nt	cdr3_aa
NA	TRBV28	TRBD2	TRBJ2-3	TGTGCCAGCAGCCACTCGGGACTAGCGGACACAGATACGCAGTATTTT	CASSHSGLADTDTQYF
NA	TRBV7-9	NA	TRBJ1-1	TGTGCCAGCAGCCCCCGACAAGTGAACACTGAAGCTTTCTTT	CASSPRQVNTEAFF
NA	TRBV5-1	NA	TRBJ2-7	TGCGCCAGCAGCTTATATCAGGGTTATGGGGAGCAGTACTTC	CASSLYQGYGEQYF
NA	TRBV7-8	NA	TRBJ1-2	TGTGCCAGCAGCACCCCCTTCGACACAACCCTGGGCTATGGCTACACCTTC	CASSTPFDTTLGYGYTF
NA	TRBV5-1	TRBD1	TRBJ1-1	TGCGCCAGCAGCTCGGATGGACAGGGTGCTGAAGCTTTCTTT	CASSSDGQGAEAFF
NA	TRBV6-6	NA	TRBJ1-2	TGTGCCAGCAGTTCTCAGGGTGACCTCTATGGCTACACCTTC	CASSSQGDLYGYTF
once	TRBV6-5	TRBD1	TRBJ1-2	TGTGCCAGCAAACGGGGGACAGCCGACGGCTACACCTTC	CASKRGTADGYTF
NA	TRBV6-6	NA	TRBJ1-4	TGTGCCAGCAGTTCCCCAGGGGCGCGTGAAAAACTGTTTTTT	CASSSPGAREKLFF
NA	TRBV5-6	TRBD2	TRBJ2-7	TGTGCCAGCAGCTTTCCCGGGAGGAACGAGCAGTACTTC	CASSFPGRNEQYF
NA	TRBV4-1	NA	TRBJ2-1	TGCGCCAGCAGCCCAAGATCCGTGAGCTCCTACAATGAGCAGTTCTTC	CASSPRSVSSYNEQFF
NA	TRBV5-1	TRBD1	TRBJ2-7	TGCGCCAGCAGCCAGACAGGGTCCTCCTACGAGCAGTACTTC	CASSQTGSSYEQYF
few	TRBV9	TRBD2	TRBJ2-7	TGTGCCAGCAGCCCCGCGGGAGGAGCCTACGAGCAGTACTTC	CASSPAGGAYEQYF
NA	TRBV6-1	TRBD1	TRBJ1-2	TGTGCCAGCAGCACCACGCCGGGACAGCTCTATGGCTACACCTTC	CASSTTPGQLYGYTF
NA	TRBV28	TRBD1	TRBJ2-7	TGTGCCAGCAGTTTGCAGGGACAGGGGCGAAACGAGCAGTACTTC	CASSLQGQGRNEQYF
once	TRBV6-4	TRBD2	TRBJ2-1	TGTGCCAGCAGTGAGGCGGGAGACCCCCACAATGAGCAGTTCTTC	CASSEAGDPHNEQFF
many	TRBV10-2	NA	TRBJ1-5	TGCGCCAGCAGTGAGTTTGGGGGGAACCATCAGCCCCAGCATTTT	CASSEFGGNHQPQHF
once	TRBV27	TRBD1	TRBJ2-5	TGTGCCAGCAATTCAAGACAGGGGCAAGAGACCCAGTACTTC	CASNSRQGQETQYF
NA	TRBV27	TRBD1	TRBJ1-2	TGTGCCAGCAGTCGACAGGGCAATAACTATGGCTACACCTTC	CASSRQGNNYGYTF
NA	TRBV7-9	NA	TRBJ1-2	TGTGCCAGCAGCTTAGGGTCCACGGGGGATGGCTACACCTTC	CASSLGSTGDGYTF
NA	TRBV29-1	TRBD1	TRBJ1-2	TGCAGCGTTGAAGATGGGGACAGGGGGCCTGGCTACACCTTC	CSVEDGDRGPGYTF
NA	TRBV2	NA	TRBJ1-4	TGTGCCAGCAGTGAAGCGCTCGGGGGATGGGGTAATGAAAAACTGTTTTTT	CASSEALGGWGNEKLFF
NA	TRBV7-9	NA	TRBJ2-7	TGTGCCAGCAGCTCAGGGGACACGACCTACGAGCAGTACTTC	CASSSGDTTYEQYF
NA	TRBV10-3	NA	TRBJ1-1	TGTGCCATCAGTGGCCAACCGGGATTTGAACACACTGAAGCTTTCTTT	CAISGQPGFEHTEAFF
NA	TRBV25-1	TRBD2	TRBJ2-1	TGTGCCAGCAGTAACACCGGGACTAGCGGGTCGTATGAGCAGTTCTTC	CASSNTGTSGSYEQFF